This T cell receptor (beta chain) stems from a study of T-cell memory formation after mild COVID-19 (dated by TCRdb to the early 2020s). Study-level background: TCR sequence clusters from the two donors were largely donor specific. Longitudinal TCRalpha and TCRbeta repertoire sequencing tracked T-cell clones expanding and contracting after mild COVID-19 in two donors. Two young, previously healthy adult volunteers made up the cohort, one male and one female.

This clonotype was seen more than once but under ten times. Its binding antigen is unknown. Qualities for individual bases were not recorded, and no much larger clone is one base off. Sequencer: Illumina NovaSeq 6000. TCRalpha and TCRbeta cDNA libraries were constructed by 5'RACE with constant-segment primers, with sample barcodes and unique molecular identifiers being introduced. RNA was extracted from every sample with Trizol reagent. Libraries were amplified in two PCR steps, with a second sample barcode and Illumina TruSeq adapters added in the second step. The libraries were sequenced on an Illumina NovaSeq using 2 x 150 bp paired-end reads. The paper's data handling went like this. With migec v1.2.7, reads were demultiplexed and then collapsed into UMI-guided consensus sequences. Using mixcr v2.1.11, the UMI consensuses were aligned to TRA and TRB V and J templates and assembled into clonotypes. Clonotypes were classified as expanded or contracted when called significant by both edgeR and NoisET, with noise models trained on biological replicates. edgeR calls used a false discovery rate-adjusted p below 0.01 and a log2 fold-change threshold of 1. PCA with hierarchical clustering of max-normalized trajectories of the 1000 most abundant clonotypes was used as exploratory dynamics analysis. Separately sequenced CD4+ and CD8+ repertoires were used to assign the CD4 or CD8 phenotype of responding clones. The public reads were quality trimmed at Q25 with fastp and then assembled into clones with MiXCR by TCRdb, keeping productive beta chains. Here each entry gathers all rows of one CDR3 protein and keeps the most common genes and DNA. The V and J calls shown here were made by TCRdb, not taken from the authors' results. This sample comprises approximately 350,000 distinct CDR3 sequences, approximately 15% of them detected only once. The ten largest clonotypes hold 22% of the sample.

The germline V gene (reference sequence) sets CDR1 to SGHKS and CDR2 to YYEKEE. V was cut back by 4 bases and J by 5 bases, leaving a gap of 13 bases between them. The CDR3 spans 14 residues, from the cysteine through the phenylalanine. Only the CDR3 region is kept as DNA, spanning 42 bases read in frame from base 1. Ficoll-Paque density gradient centrifugation was used to isolate PBMCs. What the authors observed across the whole study: The second-wave clones that peaked on day 37 were not confirmed to be SARS-CoV-2 specific. Contracting CD4+ clones were found mainly in CM and EM memory subsets, while CD8+ clones were enriched in EMRA. The study included only a couple of mild cases, and larger cohorts that include severe cases with pre-infection samples were judged to be necessary. Balanced CD4/CD8 phenotypes were observed for clones contracting from day 15 to 85, whereas a bias towards CD4+ was observed for a second wave of clones expanding from day 15 to 37. Some responding clones were detected in pre-infection memory, which suggested that pre-existing cross-reactive memory T cells had joined the SARS-CoV-2 response.

This sequence was found in a man aged 18 to 30 who had mild COVID-19 (a few samples of this study predate the infection). The sample titles of this study are shuffled in the database, so cell type and time point are left out; the donor was told from shared clones. This receptor chain uses TRBV5-5 and TRBJ2-1; TRBD1 is a weak D gene call, 5 bases matching. The material sequenced was PBMCs or a T cell subset sorted from them (not recorded which). The DNA is TGTGCCAGCAGCCTCCGGAACAGGAACAATGAGCAGTTCTTC. It specifies CASSLRNRNNEQFF.